Here is one TCR beta chain with its context. What it binds is unknown. The TRB libraries of cDNA were built by UMI-labeled 5' RACE. From its re-call of the 5' RACE reads, TCRdb lists each CDR3 protein once, without DNA. This sample contains fewer than 90,000 distinct CDR3 sequences. The data are from a study of CXCR3-negative and CXCR3-positive naive CD8 T cells. Study results and limitations: TRBV-TRBJ usage was alike in naive CXCR3-negative and CXCR3-positive cells but differed in memory cells. Naive cells that were CXCR3-positive had more hydrophobic TRB CDR3s (compared with CXCR3-negative naive cells). Researchers report CXCR3 expression partially decreased after cryopreservation, with fresh PBMCs used in most assays.

The germline gives CDR1 LNHDA, CDR2 SQIVND (reference sequence). The length of the CDR3 is 18 residues. This TCR was recovered from a human donor in good health. Some clones in this sample may be carry-over from other donors' samples. V gene TRBV19 combines with J gene TRBJ2-1; TCRdb calls TRBD2, which cannot be checked without DNA. The specimen was naive CXCR3+ CD8+ T cells from blood. Specified subset: CD45RO-CCR7+CD27+CD95- naive CD8+ T cells expressing CXCR3 (TNR3+). CDR3 amino acids: CASSTPPLERLSNNEQFF.